Listed below are T cell receptor beta chains from one sample, sequenced in a study of T cell responses to AZD1222 COVID-19 vaccine. The table came from immunoSEQ multiplex PCR; TCRdb's copy has only in-frame clones and leaves some out. The table has over 70,000 clones, around 80% seen once; the top ten hold 25% to 30%. The sequences come from peripheral blood, collected 28 days after the second dose of the MenACWY control vaccine. Receptor source: an adult who received the MenACWY meningococcal vaccine as a control. Both conserved end residues are part of each CDR3. The D gene is left open where the match is weak. Size is stated for part of the rows, as once, few or many counts, or as a class when the clone is expanded.

TRBJ1-2 few TRBV18 NA CASSPETHLINYGYTF TGTGCCAGCTCACCAGAAACACATTTAATTAACTATGGCTACACCTTC
TRBJ2-7 NA TRBV7-9 NA CASSLTGYEQYF TGTGCCAGCAGCTTAACCGGCTACGAGCAGTACTTC
TRBJ1-1 few TRBV7-3 NA CASSLSSSLSEAFF TGTGCCAGCAGCTTATCGTCCAGCCTCTCTGAAGCTTTCTTT
TRBJ2-7 NA TRBV11-2 TRBD1 CASSLGAAGGYEQYF TGTGCCAGCAGCTTAGGAGCGGCAGGGGGCTACGAGCAGTACTTC
TRBJ2-2 NA TRBV2 TRBD1 CASRLDRGYTGELFF TGTGCCAGCAGGTTAGACAGGGGCTACACCGGGGAGCTGTTTTTT
TRBJ2-3 few TRBV4-3 NA CASSQDQVGTDTQYF TGCGCCAGCAGCCAAGATCAGGTGGGCACAGATACGCAGTATTTT
TRBJ1-6 few TRBV7-8 NA CASSPDFGNSPLHF TGTGCCAGCAGCCCGGATTTTGGTAATTCACCCCTCCACTTT
TRBJ2-2 NA TRBV5-5 TRBD1 CASGQGSGELFF TGTGCCAGTGGACAGGGGTCCGGGGAGCTGTTTTTT
TRBJ2-1 NA TRBV29-1 NA CSVESGNEQFF TGCAGCGTTGAATCCGGGAATGAGCAGTTCTTC
TRBJ2-5 once TRBV19 NA CASSPGLRGGQETQYF TGTGCCAGTAGTCCTGGTCTCAGGGGAGGCCAAGAGACCCAGTACTTC
TRBJ2-5 NA TRBV18 NA CASSRQETQYF TGTGCCAGCTCACGCCAAGAGACCCAGTACTTC
TRBJ1-4 NA TRBV7-9 TRBD1 CASSLNPGQKNEKLFF TGTGCCAGCAGCTTAAATCCGGGACAGAAAAATGAAAAACTGTTTTTT
TRBJ1-2 NA TRBV6-5 NA CATLKPFGGDYGYTF TGTGCCACCCTAAAACCCTTTGGGGGGGACTATGGCTACACCTTC
TRBJ2-1 NA TRBV5-4 TRBD2 CASSLAGTSPLNEQFF TGTGCCAGCAGCTTAGCCGGGACTAGCCCACTCAATGAGCAGTTCTTC
TRBJ2-3 NA TRBV7-3 NA CASSLTGTSYTQYF TGTGCCAGCAGCTTAACCGGGACATCATATACGCAGTATTTT
TRBJ1-6 NA TRBV19 NA CASSIEDSRINSPLHF TGTGCCAGTAGTATAGAAGACAGCCGGATCAATTCACCCCTCCACTTT
TRBJ1-1 NA TRBV7-6 TRBD1 CASSAGQGFEAFF TGTGCCAGCAGCGCAGGACAGGGGTTTGAAGCTTTCTTT
TRBJ1-2 NA TRBV7-9 TRBD1 CASSLGSITKQGNYGYTF TGTGCCAGCAGCTTAGGTTCCATCACAAAACAGGGGAACTATGGCTACACCTTC
TRBJ2-7 NA TRBV6-2/TRBV6-3 TRBD2 CASTPSGSSYEQYF TGTGCCAGCACCCCTAGCGGAAGCTCCTACGAGCAGTACTTC
TRBJ1-5 NA TRBV5-8 NA CASSVRYGNQPQHF TGTGCCAGCAGCGTGAGATACGGGAATCAGCCCCAGCATTTT
TRBJ2-1 NA TRBV2 TRBD2 CASREFRLAGGSDEQFF TGTGCCAGCAGAGAATTTAGACTAGCGGGAGGATCTGATGAGCAGTTCTTC
TRBJ1-1 NA TRBV11-1 TRBD1 CASSLQGDTEAFF TGTGCCAGCAGCTTACAGGGGGACACTGAAGCTTTCTTT
TRBJ1-6 once TRBV2 NA CASSVREFYNSPLHF TGTGCCAGCAGTGTAAGAGAATTCTATAATTCACCCCTCCACTTT
TRBJ2-3 NA TRBV9 TRBD1 CASSLVGQGASDTQYF TGTGCCAGCAGCCTCGTAGGACAGGGGGCTAGTGATACGCAGTATTTT